The clone carrying this T cell receptor beta chain was detected a few times. Its antigen is currently unknown. TCRdb processed the 5' RACE reads anew with MiXCR; each CDR3 protein has one entry. The sample records roughly 180,000 distinct CDR3 sequences, roughly 10% being singletons. With 4 bases removed from V and 2 bases from J, the gap between germline ends came to 11 bases. CDR1 is SGDLS, CDR2 YYNGEE, per germline. This CDR3 region has 14 residues. This specimen belongs to a study of CD8 T cells in ankylosing spondylitis. Study conclusions and caveats: Among TCR beta sequences, a motif of several highly homologous variants appeared characteristic of ankylosing spondylitis blood.

The receptor was derived from a female donor with ankylosing spondylitis or in good health (not recorded which). Material for sequencing was blood, either unsorted or a sorted T cell fraction (not recorded which). This chain uses TRBV9 with TRBJ2-3; TRBD2 might be the D (6 bases). CDR3 bases: TGTGCCAGCAGCCCCCGGGAGTTCACAGATACGCAGTATTTT. It encodes CASSPREFTDTQYF.